The entry that follows covers one T cell receptor beta chain sequence. The antigen is not known. The sample comes from a study of blood T cells in healthy people across ages. Whole-study results and caveats: The fall in TCR beta diversity per million T cells was roughly linear with age.

This CDR3 has 15 residues. Trimming cost V 6 bases and J 6 bases; bases outside gene matches: 11. Primers used in a second PCR of about 7 to 12 cycles were a sample-barcoded 5' primer and a J-beta primer mix. Using its own MiXCR run on the 5' RACE reads, TCRdb lists one record per CDR3 protein. The sample lists some 930,000 distinct CDR3 sequences, roughly 29% occurring once. This sample was shared with a second study, whose subject was T cells of mothers and their children.

V is TRBV12-3 or TRBV12-4 and J is TRBJ2-7, with 10 positions matching TRBD2. This receptor was identified in a woman aged 40 to 49 in good health. The sample comprised blood. The CDR3 coding sequence is TGTGCCAGCAGACTTTCTAGCGGGAGCTCTCTCGAGCAGTACTTC. Amino acids: CASRLSSGSSLEQYF.